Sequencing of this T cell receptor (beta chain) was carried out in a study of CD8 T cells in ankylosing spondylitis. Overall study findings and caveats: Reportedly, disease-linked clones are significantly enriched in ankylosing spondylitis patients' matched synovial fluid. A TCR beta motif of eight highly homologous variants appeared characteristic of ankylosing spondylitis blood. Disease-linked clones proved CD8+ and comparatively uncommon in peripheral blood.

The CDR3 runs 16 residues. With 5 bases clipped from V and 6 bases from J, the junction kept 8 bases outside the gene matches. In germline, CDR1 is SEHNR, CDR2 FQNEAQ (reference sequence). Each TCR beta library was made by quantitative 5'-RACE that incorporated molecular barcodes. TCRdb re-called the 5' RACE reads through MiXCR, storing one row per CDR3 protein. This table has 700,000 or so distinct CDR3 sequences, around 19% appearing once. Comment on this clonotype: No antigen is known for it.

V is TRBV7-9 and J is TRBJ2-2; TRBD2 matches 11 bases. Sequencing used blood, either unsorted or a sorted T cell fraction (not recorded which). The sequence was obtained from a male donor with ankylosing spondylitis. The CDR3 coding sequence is TGTGCCAGCAGCCGCATACCGGGACTAGCGGCCGGGGAGCTGTTTTTT. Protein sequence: CASSRIPGLAAGELFF.